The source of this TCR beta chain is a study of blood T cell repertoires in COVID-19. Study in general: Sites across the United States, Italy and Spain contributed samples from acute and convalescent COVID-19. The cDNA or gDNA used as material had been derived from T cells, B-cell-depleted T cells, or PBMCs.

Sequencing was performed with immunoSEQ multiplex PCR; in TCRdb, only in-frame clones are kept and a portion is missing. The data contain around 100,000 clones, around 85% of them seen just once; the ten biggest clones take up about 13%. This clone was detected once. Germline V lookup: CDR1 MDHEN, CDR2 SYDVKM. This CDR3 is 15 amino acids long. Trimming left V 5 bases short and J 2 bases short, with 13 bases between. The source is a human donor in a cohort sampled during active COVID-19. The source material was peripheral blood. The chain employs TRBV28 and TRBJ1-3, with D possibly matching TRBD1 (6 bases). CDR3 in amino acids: CASSKSGVAGNTIYF. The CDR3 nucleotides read TGTGCCAGCAGTAAGTCAGGGGTTGCTGGAAACACCATATATTTT.